These T cell receptor beta chains were read from a single sample in a study of CD8+ T cells in alopecia areata. Produced via immunoSEQ multiplex PCR; TCRdb's table is partial and in-frame only. The data hold fewer than 350,000 clones, with 58% observed a single time. This material consisted of CD4+ T cells sorted from blood, taken at week 24, from a patient treated with tofacitinib. The receptors shown here come from a human donor with alopecia areata. The CDR3 runs from the conserved cysteine through the conserved F or W. A D gene is named only where the DNA matches it firmly. Clone sizes are given selectively: once, few, many, or a class where the clone is expanded.

v_gene	len	j_gene	d_gene	abundance	CDR3aa	CDR3nt
TRBV30	11	TRBJ1-4	-	-	CAWSVREKLFF	TGTGCCTGGAGTGTCCGGGAAAAACTGTTTTTT
TRBV7-8	14	TRBJ1-6	TRBD1	-	CASSLGTGGSPLHF	TGTGCCAGCAGCTTAGGGACAGGTGGATCACCCCTCCACTTT
TRBV29-1	13	TRBJ2-2	-	few	CSVARALTGELFF	TGCAGCGTTGCAAGGGCCCTCACCGGGGAGCTGTTTTTT
TRBV18	14	TRBJ2-6	-	-	CASSPNSGANVLTF	TGTGCCAGCTCACCCAATTCTGGGGCCAACGTCCTGACTTTC
TRBV5-1	14	TRBJ2-7	-	-	CASSVTGRDYEQYF	TGCGCCAGCAGCGTTACAGGGCGAGACTACGAGCAGTACTTC
TRBV2	13	TRBJ1-1	-	-	CASNERQNTEAFF	TGTGCCAGCAATGAGAGGCAGAACACTGAAGCTTTCTTT
TRBV28	15	TRBJ2-1	-	-	CASQDTVGDLAEQFF	TGTGCCAGCCAAGACACGGTTGGGGATTTGGCTGAGCAGTTCTTC
TRBV5-1	12	TRBJ2-7	TRBD2	-	CASSFGGDEQYF	TGCGCCAGCAGCTTTGGGGGGGACGAGCAGTACTTC
TRBV6-1	12	TRBJ2-7	-	-	CASRQQGYEQYF	TGTGCCAGCAGACAACAGGGTTACGAGCAGTACTTC
TRBV7-9	15	TRBJ2-1	TRBD1	-	CASSYSDRVAYEQFF	TGTGCCAGCAGTTACAGCGACAGGGTTGCGTATGAGCAGTTCTTC
TRBV29-1	14	TRBJ2-7	-	-	CSVLAEAAPYEQYF	TGCAGCGTATTAGCAGAGGCCGCACCCTACGAGCAGTACTTC
TRBV30	12	TRBJ1-2	TRBD1	-	CAWSPRGHGYTF	TGTGCCTGGAGTCCCAGGGGGCATGGCTACACCTTC
TRBV5-1	15	TRBJ2-5	TRBD1	-	CASSRRQGERETQYF	TGCGCCAGCAGCCGGAGACAGGGGGAACGGGAGACCCAGTACTTC
TRBV27	16	TRBJ2-2	-	-	CASSPPRGAATGELFF	TGTGCCAGCAGTCCTCCGAGGGGAGCGGCCACCGGGGAGCTGTTTTTT
TRBV29-1	13	TRBJ1-1	TRBD1	few	CSGSRQGSTEAFF	TGCAGCGGATCGAGACAGGGGAGCACTGAAGCTTTCTTT
TRBV27	15	TRBJ2-7	-	once	CASSLRQGKSYEQYF	TGTGCCAGCAGTTTACGCCAGGGAAAATCCTACGAGCAGTACTTC
TRBV30	16	TRBJ2-7	TRBD2	-	CAWSVGLLAGEGEQYF	TGTGCCTGGAGTGTAGGGCTACTAGCGGGGGAAGGGGAGCAGTACTTC
TRBV30	14	TRBJ2-2	TRBD1	-	CAWSPGQDTGELFF	TGTGCCTGGAGTCCGGGACAGGACACCGGGGAGCTGTTTTTT
TRBV29-1	12	TRBJ1-1	-	-	CSVREGRYEAFF	TGCAGCGTTCGGGAGGGAAGGTATGAAGCTTTCTTT
TRBV29-1	17	TRBJ1-1	-	-	CSVDATVRGPRGTEAFF	TGCAGCGTTGACGCCACTGTCAGGGGCCCCCGCGGCACTGAAGCTTTCTTT
TRBV28	14	TRBJ2-7	TRBD1	-	CASNYPGQGAEQYF	TGTGCCAGCAACTACCCGGGACAGGGGGCCGAGCAGTACTTC
TRBV28	15	TRBJ2-5	-	once	CASSPGPQYQETQYF	TGTGCCAGCAGTCCCGGCCCCCAGTACCAAGAGACCCAGTACTTC
TRBV29-1	15	TRBJ2-7	TRBD1	-	CSASSTGTITYEQYF	TGCAGCGCCTCCTCGACAGGGACGATAACCTACGAGCAGTACTTC
TRBV4-1	16	TRBJ1-4	TRBD1	few	CASSHTPGQGVRKRFF	TGCGCCAGCAGCCATACCCCGGGACAGGGAGTACGGAAACGGTTTTTT
TRBV2	15	TRBJ2-6	-	-	CASSVGVSGANVLTF	TGTGCCAGCAGTGTAGGGGTCTCTGGGGCCAACGTCCTGACTTTC
TRBV30	15	TRBJ1-4	-	-	CAWSTGDATNEKLFF	TGTGCCTGGAGTACGGGGGATGCAACTAATGAAAAACTGTTTTTT
TRBV6-5	14	TRBJ2-7	TRBD1	-	CASSRTGRPYEQYF	TGTGCCAGCAGCAGGACAGGCCGACCCTACGAGCAGTACTTC
TRBV2	14	TRBJ2-7	-	-	CASSERWGSHEQYF	TGTGCCAGCAGTGAACGGTGGGGCTCCCACGAGCAGTACTTC
TRBV5-1	14	TRBJ1-1	-	-	CASSLAGMNTEAFF	TGCGCCAGCAGCTTAGCAGGGATGAACACTGAAGCTTTCTTT
TRBV29-1	13	TRBJ1-4	TRBD1	-	CSVGQGVGEKLFF	TGCAGCGTTGGACAGGGGGTTGGCGAAAAACTGTTTTTT
TRBV6-5	14	TRBJ1-2	-	-	CASTPGLIMGGYTF	TGTGCCAGCACGCCGGGCCTTATTATGGGTGGCTACACCTTC
TRBV5-1	15	TRBJ2-5	-	-	CASSGSPGLQETQYF	TGCGCCAGCAGCGGATCGCCGGGGCTTCAAGAGACCCAGTACTTC
TRBV27	16	TRBJ1-6	-	-	CASSLSSNSYNSPLHF	TGTGCCAGCAGTTTGTCTAGTAATTCCTATAATTCACCCCTCCACTTT
TRBV5-1	19	TRBJ2-2	TRBD1	-	CASSLIFGQGLRGTGELFF	TGCGCCAGCAGCTTGATTTTCGGACAGGGCCTCCGAGGCACCGGGGAGCTGTTTTTT
TRBV2	14	TRBJ1-5	TRBD1	once	CASSVTGVSQPQHF	TGTGCCAGCAGCGTGACAGGGGTGAGTCAGCCCCAGCATTTT
TRBV5-4	15	TRBJ1-4	-	-	CASSLGLAANEKLFF	TGTGCCAGCAGCTTGGGTTTGGCAGCGAATGAAAAACTGTTTTTT
TRBV25-1	16	TRBJ1-4	TRBD1	-	CASRGTDRPLREKLFF	TGTGCCAGCCGGGGGACAGATCGTCCCCTAAGGGAAAAACTGTTTTTT
TRBV23-1	14	TRBJ2-1	-	few	CASNPGTLYNEQFF	TGCGCCAGCAACCCCGGGACGCTGTACAATGAGCAGTTCTTC
TRBV7-3	16	TRBJ2-1	-	-	CASSPQGGGRHNEQFF	TGTGCCAGCAGCCCTCAAGGTGGGGGTCGTCACAATGAGCAGTTCTTC
TRBV29-1	12	TRBJ2-1	-	once	CSVPTGSREQFF	TGCAGCGTTCCGACTGGGTCACGTGAGCAGTTCTTC
TRBV9	16	TRBJ2-3	-	-	CASSVVHASRGDTQYF	TGTGCCAGCAGCGTAGTCCACGCTAGCAGGGGAGATACGCAGTATTTT
TRBV2	13	TRBJ1-2	-	-	CASSELFSAGYTF	TGTGCCAGCAGTGAGTTATTCAGTGCTGGCTACACCTTC
TRBV7-2	14	TRBJ2-5	-	-	CASSFGGVSETQYF	TGTGCCAGCAGCTTCGGCGGGGTATCGGAGACCCAGTACTTC
TRBV7-2	14	TRBJ2-3	TRBD1	few	CASSLRQGEDTQYF	TGTGCCAGCAGCTTAAGACAGGGCGAAGATACGCAGTATTTT
TRBV5-1	14	TRBJ2-5	-	few	CASSYQGNQETQYF	TGCGCCAGCAGCTACCAGGGGAATCAAGAGACCCAGTACTTC
TRBV6-5	14	TRBJ1-1	-	-	CASSLQGGGTEAFF	TGTGCCAGCAGTTTACAGGGTGGAGGTACAGAAGCTTTCTTT
TRBV13	15	TRBJ2-2	TRBD2	-	CASSSSGGGTGELFF	TGTGCCAGCAGCTCTAGCGGGGGAGGAACCGGGGAGCTGTTTTTT
TRBV5-1	15	TRBJ1-1	TRBD1	-	CASRDSGTGTRRAFF	TGCGCCAGCAGAGACTCCGGGACAGGAACAAGAAGGGCTTTCTTT
TRBV28	21	TRBJ2-3	TRBD2	-	CASRLSAWTSGGHLLPDTQYF	TGTGCCAGCAGATTATCGGCTTGGACTAGCGGGGGCCACCTCCTTCCAGATACGCAGTATTTT
TRBV9	16	TRBJ2-3	TRBD2	-	CASSPYRLARTDTQYF	TGTGCCAGCAGCCCGTACCGACTAGCGCGCACAGATACGCAGTATTTT
TRBV4-3	20	TRBJ2-1	TRBD1	-	CASSQERDRGPPSSYNEQFF	TGCGCCAGCAGCCAAGAAAGGGACAGGGGTCCACCAAGCTCCTACAATGAGCAGTTCTTC
TRBV29-1	13	TRBJ1-2	TRBD1	-	CSVEGDRGTGYTF	TGCAGCGTTGAGGGGGACAGGGGGACTGGCTACACCTTC
TRBV29-1	13	TRBJ1-2	-	-	CSVEDLRDNGYTF	TGCAGCGTTGAAGATTTGAGGGACAATGGCTACACCTTC
TRBV7-2	13	TRBJ1-1	-	-	CASSLSLQEVAFF	TGTGCCAGCAGCTTAAGCCTACAGGAGGTGGCTTTCTTT
TRBV5-1	14	TRBJ2-5	-	-	CASSTGQPRETQYF	TGCGCCAGCAGCACAGGACAGCCGAGGGAGACCCAGTACTTC
TRBV7-9	11	TRBJ2-1	-	-	CASSLVSEQFF	TGTGCCAGCAGCCTTGTCAGCGAGCAGTTCTTC
TRBV7-6	13	TRBJ1-5	-	-	CASSLGLLQPQHF	TGTGCCAGCAGCTTAGGACTCCTTCAGCCCCAGCATTTT
TRBV19	13	TRBJ1-6	-	-	CASTRDRWSPLHF	TGTGCCAGTACCCGGGACCGTTGGTCACCCCTCCACTTT